These T cell receptor beta chains were read from a single sample in a study of T-cell memory formation after mild COVID-19. Each CDR3 protein is one row after TCRdb ran MiXCR on the 5' RACE reads. This table has 11,000 to 15,000 distinct CDR3 sequences, approximately 19% appearing once. Sequencing input: PBMCs or a T cell subset sorted from them (not recorded which). These receptor sequences come from an adult woman who had mild COVID-19 (a few samples of this study predate the infection). Cell type and time point are not known. The CDR3 runs from the conserved cysteine through the conserved F or W. A D gene is named only where the DNA matches it firmly. The size entry is marked missing in some rows and otherwise reads once, few, many or a size class.

>NA|TRBV7-3|many|19|TRBJ2-3
CASSQKDTGQILDTDTQYF
TGTGCCAGCAGCCAGAAAGATACCGGACAGATACTAGACACAGATACGCAGTATTTT
>TRBD2|TRBV29-1|many|14|TRBJ2-7
CSVDGVAGGYEQYF
TGCAGCGTTGATGGGGTTGCGGGAGGCTACGAGCAGTACTTC
>NA|TRBV20-1|few|14|TRBJ2-7
CSARPGIGSYEQYF
TGCAGTGCTAGACCGGGGATCGGGTCCTACGAGCAGTACTTC
>TRBD1|TRBV20-1|many|14|TRBJ1-2
CSARDFGQDHGYTF
TGCAGTGCTAGAGATTTCGGACAGGATCATGGCTACACCTTC
>NA|TRBV7-2|medium-sized|14|TRBJ2-5
CASSLDRGGRTQYF
TGTGCCAGCAGCTTAGACCGGGGTGGGCGGACCCAGTACTTC
>NA|TRBV4-1|many|16|TRBJ1-1
CASSQEGLPGGTEAFF
TGCGCCAGCAGCCAAGAAGGTCTGCCGGGTGGGACTGAAGCTTTCTTT
>TRBD2|TRBV20-1|NA|14|TRBJ2-3
CSVEGGGAADTQYF
TGCAGTGTCGAGGGCGGGGGGGCGGCAGATACGCAGTATTTT
>NA|TRBV13|many|15|TRBJ2-5
CASSSQTLDQETQYF
TGTGCCAGCAGCTCCCAGACGCTCGACCAAGAGACCCAGTACTTC
>TRBD1|TRBV9|many|15|TRBJ1-5
CASSVGTGTNQPQHF
TGTGCCAGCAGCGTCGGGACAGGTACTAATCAGCCCCAGCATTTT
>NA|TRBV18|NA|14|TRBJ1-1
CASSPHGGGTEAFF
TGTGCCAGCTCACCACACGGGGGGGGCACTGAAGCTTTCTTT
>TRBD2|TRBV13|NA|16|TRBJ2-3
CASSGLAGMSTDTQYF
TGTGCCAGCAGCGGACTAGCGGGGATGAGCACAGATACGCAGTATTTT
>NA|TRBV7-9|many|14|TRBJ2-7
CASSLTGLTYEQYF
TGTGCCAGCAGCTTAACAGGTTTGACCTACGAGCAGTACTTC
>TRBD1|TRBV20-1|NA|15|TRBJ1-5
CSAAGTGGAGQPQHF
TGCAGTGCGGCCGGGACAGGGGGCGCGGGTCAGCCCCAGCATTTT
>NA|TRBV7-8|many|16|TRBJ2-5
CASSSGAGENQETQYF
TGTGCCAGCAGCTCCGGGGCAGGGGAAAACCAAGAGACCCAGTACTTC
>NA|TRBV2|once|13|TRBJ1-1
CASSESPGTEAFF
TGTGCCAGCAGTGAATCCCCGGGCACTGAAGCTTTCTTT
>TRBD2|TRBV7-9|NA|15|TRBJ2-3
CASSPPGGGTDTQYF
TGTGCCAGCAGCCCCCCGGGGGGGGGCACAGATACGCAGTATTTT
>NA|TRBV20-1|NA|15|TRBJ1-1
CSARGKRALETEAFF
TGCAGTGCTAGAGGGAAGAGAGCCCTTGAGACTGAAGCTTTCTTT
>TRBD1|TRBV2|many|14|TRBJ2-2
CASSPGQGSGELFF
TGTGCCAGCAGTCCGGGACAGGGGTCCGGGGAGCTGTTTTTT
>NA|TRBV7-9|many|15|TRBJ1-3
CASSSNRDPRNTIYF
TGTGCCAGCAGCTCGAACCGGGACCCTAGAAACACCATATATTTT
>NA|TRBV7-9|many|13|TRBJ2-2
CASSFENTGELFF
TGTGCCAGCAGCTTCGAGAACACCGGGGAGCTGTTTTTT
>NA|TRBV6-5|many|16|TRBJ1-6
CASSLYFTGKNSPLHF
TGTGCCAGCAGTTTATACTTTACAGGGAAGAATTCACCCCTCCACTTT
>NA|TRBV12-3/TRBV12-4|NA|16|TRBJ2-4
CASRTLADLAKNIQYF
TGTGCCAGCAGAACCTTAGCGGACCTAGCCAAAAACATTCAGTACTTC
>TRBD1|TRBV4-1|NA|15|TRBJ2-4
CASSQGDRDGNIQYF
TGCGCCAGCAGCCAAGGTGACAGGGATGGAAACATTCAGTACTTC
>NA|TRBV10-3|few|15|TRBJ2-7
CAISSGDVSSYEQYF
TGTGCCATCAGCTCAGGAGACGTCAGCTCCTACGAGCAGTACTTC
>TRBD1|TRBV24-1|NA|16|TRBJ2-2
CATSDWDRTNTGELFF
TGTGCCACCAGTGATTGGGACAGGACGAACACCGGGGAGCTGTTTTTT
>NA|TRBV7-2|many|17|TRBJ2-4
CASSLRETGLAREIQYF
TGTGCCAGCAGCTTACGGGAAACAGGCCTAGCAAGGGAAATTCAGTACTTC
>NA|TRBV5-5|many|11|TRBJ2-7
CASRVGYEQYF
TGTGCCAGCCGGGTGGGATACGAGCAGTACTTC
>NA|TRBV7-9|many|12|TRBJ1-5
CASSLAGDKFAF
TGTGCCAGCAGCTTAGCGGGGGATAAGTTTGCATTT
>NA|TRBV9|many|13|TRBJ2-7
CASSQAQGGEQYF
TGTGCCAGCAGCCAAGCCCAGGGGGGCGAGCAGTACTTC
>TRBD1|TRBV5-1|many|15|TRBJ1-1
CASRSGRGLGTEAFF
TGCGCCAGCAGGAGTGGCAGGGGGCTGGGCACTGAAGCTTTCTTT
>TRBD1|TRBV9|many|17|TRBJ1-6
CASSARDRVTYNSPLHF
TGTGCCAGCAGTGCTCGGGACAGGGTCACCTATAATTCACCCCTCCACTTT
>NA|TRBV21-1|few|12|TRBJ2-4
CASSTQRDIQYF
TGTGCCAGCAGCACCCAGCGGGACATTCAGTACTTC
>TRBD2|TRBV2|many|17|TRBJ2-1
CASSTSKTSGRDNEQFF
TGTGCCAGCAGTACCTCCAAGACTAGCGGGAGGGACAATGAGCAGTTCTTC
>TRBD2|TRBV19|NA|14|TRBJ2-3
CASSVTSGRDTQYF
TGTGCCAGTAGTGTGACTAGCGGTCGCGATACGCAGTATTTT
>TRBD1|TRBV5-6|many|19|TRBJ2-2
CASSFPPGQGGANTGELFF
TGTGCCAGCAGCTTTCCCCCGGGACAGGGTGGGGCCAACACCGGGGAGCTGTTTTTT
>TRBD2|TRBV11-3|many|16|TRBJ2-1
CASSDSGRALHNEQFF
TGTGCCAGCAGCGATAGCGGGAGGGCCCTCCACAATGAGCAGTTCTTC
>NA|TRBV6-5|many|15|TRBJ2-7
CASSPPQGRAAAQYF
TGTGCCAGCAGTCCCCCGCAAGGCCGGGCGGCTGCGCAGTACTTC
>TRBD2|TRBV4-1|few|15|TRBJ2-1
CASSQAGGSYNEQFF
TGCGCCAGCAGCCAAGCGGGGGGCTCCTACAATGAGCAGTTCTTC
>TRBD1|TRBV30|NA|14|TRBJ1-1
CAWTTGGAWTEAFF
TGTGCCTGGACTACAGGGGGCGCGTGGACTGAAGCTTTCTTT
>NA|TRBV29-1|many|14|TRBJ1-1
CSVEGGRMNTEAFF
TGCAGCGTTGAAGGCGGCAGAATGAACACTGAAGCTTTCTTT
>NA|TRBV3-1|many|13|TRBJ1-1
CASSQGSNTEAFF
TGTGCCAGCAGCCAAGGGAGTAACACTGAAGCTTTCTTT
>NA|TRBV5-1|many|16|TRBJ1-1
CASSLARGGPNTEAFF
TGCGCCAGCAGCTTGGCCCGGGGGGGACCGAACACTGAAGCTTTCTTT
>NA|TRBV7-2|many|20|TRBJ2-7
CASSQGGVPTWGQTEYEQYF
TGTGCCAGCAGCCAGGGGGGGGTCCCGACGTGGGGACAGACGGAATACGAGCAGTACTTC
>NA|TRBV12-3/TRBV12-4|NA|14|TRBJ2-5
CASSLPRTQETQYF
TGTGCCAGCAGTTTGCCCCGGACTCAAGAGACCCAGTACTTC
>NA|TRBV6-5|many|12|TRBJ2-7
CASRGWDYEQYF
TGTGCCAGCAGAGGCTGGGACTACGAGCAGTACTTC
>NA|TRBV11-2|many|17|TRBJ2-3
CASSPGRAVLGTDTQYF
TGTGCCAGCAGCCCCGGCCGGGCCGTACTGGGCACAGATACGCAGTATTTT
>TRBD2|TRBV11-2|NA|16|TRBJ2-1
CASSLDTGGGPNEQFF
TGTGCCAGCAGCTTAGATACGGGCGGGGGTCCCAATGAGCAGTTCTTC
>NA|TRBV11-2|many|15|TRBJ1-2
CASSDHRAPVDGYTF
TGTGCCAGCAGCGATCACCGGGCCCCTGTTGATGGCTACACCTTC
>TRBD2|TRBV7-2|NA|15|TRBJ2-1
CASSSSGEPYNEQFF
TGTGCCAGCAGCTCTAGCGGGGAGCCATACAATGAGCAGTTCTTC
>TRBD2|TRBV12-3/TRBV12-4|NA|15|TRBJ2-7
CASRLAGAKTYEQYF
TGTGCCAGCCGACTAGCGGGGGCCAAAACCTACGAGCAGTACTTC
>TRBD1|TRBV30|many|12|TRBJ2-5
CAWSVQGKAQYF
TGTGCCTGGAGTGTACAGGGGAAGGCCCAGTACTTC
>NA|TRBV9|NA|12|TRBJ2-7
CASSVEGYEQYF
TGTGCCAGCAGCGTAGAGGGCTACGAGCAGTACTTC